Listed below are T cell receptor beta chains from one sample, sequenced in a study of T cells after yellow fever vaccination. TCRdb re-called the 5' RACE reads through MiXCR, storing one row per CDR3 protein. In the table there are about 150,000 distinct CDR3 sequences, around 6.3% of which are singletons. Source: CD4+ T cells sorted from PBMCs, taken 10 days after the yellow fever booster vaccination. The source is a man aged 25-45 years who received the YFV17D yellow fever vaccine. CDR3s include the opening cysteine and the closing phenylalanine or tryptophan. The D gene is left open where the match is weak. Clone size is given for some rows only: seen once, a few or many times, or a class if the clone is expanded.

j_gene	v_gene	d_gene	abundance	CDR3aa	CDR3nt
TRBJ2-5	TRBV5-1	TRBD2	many	CASSPRGSGVQETQYF	TGCGCCAGCAGCCCCCGGGGTAGCGGGGTCCAAGAGACCCAGTACTTC
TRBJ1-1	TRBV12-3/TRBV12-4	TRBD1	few	CASTLGQTNTEAFF	TGTGCCAGCACTTTGGGACAGACGAACACTGAAGCTTTCTTT
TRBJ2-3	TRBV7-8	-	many	CASSFLNTDTQYF	TGTGCCAGCAGCTTCCTGAACACAGATACGCAGTATTTT
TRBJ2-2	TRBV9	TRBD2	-	CASSVALAGNTGELFF	TGTGCCAGCAGCGTAGCGCTAGCGGGAAACACCGGGGAGCTGTTTTTT
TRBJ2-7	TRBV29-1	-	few	CSVDPPSEQYF	TGCAGCGTTGACCCCCCTTCCGAGCAGTACTTC
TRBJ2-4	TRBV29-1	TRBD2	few	CSVREGGAKNIQYF	TGCAGCGTTCGGGAGGGGGGGGCAAAAAACATTCAGTACTTC
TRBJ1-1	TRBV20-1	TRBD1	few	CSARQGVNTEAFF	TGCAGTGCTCGGCAGGGGGTGAACACTGAAGCTTTCTTT
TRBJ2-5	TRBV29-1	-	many	CSVERKGHRYQETQYF	TGCAGCGTTGAACGGAAGGGACACCGGTACCAAGAGACCCAGTACTTC
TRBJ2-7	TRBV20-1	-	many	CSARADSYEQYF	TGCAGTGCTAGAGCAGATTCCTACGAGCAGTACTTC
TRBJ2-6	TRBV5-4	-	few	CASRNSGSGANVLTF	TGTGCCAGCAGAAATTCAGGGTCTGGGGCCAACGTCCTGACTTTC
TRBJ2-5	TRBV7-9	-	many	CASSLILGETQYF	TGTGCCAGCAGCTTAATATTAGGAGAGACCCAGTACTTC
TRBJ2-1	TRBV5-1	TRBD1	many	CASRVGTANNEQFF	TGCGCCAGCAGGGTCGGGACAGCAAACAATGAGCAGTTCTTC
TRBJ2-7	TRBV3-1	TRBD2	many	CASSQGSLAGAGEQYF	TGTGCCAGCAGCCAAGGAAGCCTAGCGGGAGCCGGCGAGCAGTACTTC
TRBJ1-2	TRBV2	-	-	CASSVWGADGYTF	TGTGCCAGCAGTGTCTGGGGGGCGGATGGCTACACCTTC
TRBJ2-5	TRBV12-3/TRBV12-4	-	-	CASSYHSGNGTQYF	TGTGCCAGCAGTTACCATTCGGGAAATGGGACCCAGTACTTC
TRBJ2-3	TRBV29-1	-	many	CSGGRRSGRTDTQYF	TGCAGCGGGGGCCGCAGGTCAGGGCGCACAGATACGCAGTATTTT
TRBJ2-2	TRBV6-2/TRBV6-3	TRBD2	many	CASSYLGTSGRTYTGELFF	TGTGCCAGCAGTTACCTCGGGACTAGCGGGAGGACCTATACCGGGGAGCTGTTTTTT
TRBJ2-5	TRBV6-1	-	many	CASSLQAIQETQYF	TGTGCCAGCAGTCTCCAGGCGATCCAAGAGACCCAGTACTTC
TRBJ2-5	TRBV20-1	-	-	CSARDPSTGQETQYF	TGCAGTGCTAGAGACCCCTCGACGGGACAAGAGACCCAGTACTTC
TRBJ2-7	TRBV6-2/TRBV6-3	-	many	CAASTRRGRAYEQYF	TGTGCCGCCAGCACCAGGAGGGGGAGGGCCTACGAGCAGTACTTC
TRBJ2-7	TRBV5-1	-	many	CASSLSGTYEQYF	TGCGCCAGCAGCTTGTCGGGGACCTACGAGCAGTACTTC
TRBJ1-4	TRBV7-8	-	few	CASSRVGGNEKLFF	TGTGCCAGCAGCCGCGTTGGGGGGAATGAAAAACTGTTTTTT
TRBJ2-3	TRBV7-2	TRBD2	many	CASSFSGLAGVRDTQYF	TGTGCCAGCAGCTTCTCAGGACTAGCGGGAGTTCGAGATACGCAGTATTTT
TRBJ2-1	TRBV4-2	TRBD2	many	CASSQTASGVYNEQFF	TGTGCCAGCAGCCAGACGGCTAGCGGGGTCTACAATGAGCAGTTCTTC
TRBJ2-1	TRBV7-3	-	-	CASSLISGMGNEQFF	TGTGCCAGCAGCTTAATATCAGGAATGGGCAATGAGCAGTTCTTC
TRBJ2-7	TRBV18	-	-	CASSLHPVSYEQYF	TGTGCCAGCTCACTTCATCCTGTCTCCTACGAGCAGTACTTC
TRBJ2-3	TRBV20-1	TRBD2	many	CSARVYSGSTDTQYF	TGCAGTGCTAGAGTTTATAGCGGGAGCACAGATACGCAGTATTTT
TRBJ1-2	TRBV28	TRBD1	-	CASSEGQATYGYTF	TGTGCCAGCAGTGAGGGACAGGCGACCTATGGCTACACCTTC
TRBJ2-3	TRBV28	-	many	CASRSPRGKTDTQYF	TGTGCCAGCAGGTCCCCGAGGGGGAAAACAGATACGCAGTATTTT
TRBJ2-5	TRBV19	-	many	CASSTGRTQETQYF	TGTGCCAGTAGTACGGGACGAACCCAAGAGACCCAGTACTTC
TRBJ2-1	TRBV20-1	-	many	CSARDVGAQRQFF	TGCAGTGCTAGAGATGTGGGAGCGCAACGGCAGTTCTTC
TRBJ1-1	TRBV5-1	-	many	CASSLNVLLNTEAFF	TGCGCCAGCAGCTTGAATGTATTGCTGAACACTGAAGCTTTCTTT
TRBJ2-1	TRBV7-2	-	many	CASSLLRANEQFF	TGTGCCAGCAGCCTCCTGCGTGCCAATGAGCAGTTCTTC
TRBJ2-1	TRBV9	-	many	CASSVEASASVGQFF	TGTGCCAGCAGCGTAGAGGCCTCCGCGTCTGTAGGGCAGTTCTTC
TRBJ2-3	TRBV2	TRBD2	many	CALRRTSGTDTQYF	TGTGCCTTACGTCGGACTAGCGGCACAGATACGCAGTATTTT
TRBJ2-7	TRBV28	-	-	CASIGSYEQYF	TGTGCCAGCATCGGGTCCTACGAGCAGTACTTC
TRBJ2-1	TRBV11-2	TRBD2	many	CASSLPIHGLGPKGSYNEQFF	TGTGCCAGCAGCTTACCCATCCATGGACTAGGACCGAAGGGCTCCTACAATGAGCAGTTCTTC
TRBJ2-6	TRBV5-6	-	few	CASSQGPYSGANVLTF	TGTGCCAGCTCGCAGGGGCCTTACTCTGGGGCCAACGTCCTGACTTTC
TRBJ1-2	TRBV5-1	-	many	CASADNPNYGYTF	TGCGCCAGCGCGGACAATCCGAACTATGGCTACACCTTC
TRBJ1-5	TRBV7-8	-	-	CASSLRTGIGRQPQHF	TGTGCCAGCAGCTTAAGAACCGGAATCGGAAGGCAGCCCCAGCATTTT
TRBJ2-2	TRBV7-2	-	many	CASSLVGPNTGELFF	TGTGCCAGCAGCTTAGTGGGACCTAACACCGGGGAGCTGTTTTTT
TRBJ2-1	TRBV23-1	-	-	CASKHGALGRNNEQFF	TGCGCCAGCAAACACGGGGCCCTCGGTAGGAACAATGAGCAGTTCTTC
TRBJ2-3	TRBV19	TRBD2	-	CASSGFWGLADNTQYF	TGTGCCAGTAGTGGATTCTGGGGACTAGCGGATAATACGCAGTATTTT